These T cell receptor beta chains were read from a single sample in a study of shared clonotypes between healthy human individuals. Sequenced by immunoSEQ multiplex PCR; TCRdb stores in-frame clones only, minus some. Of 180,000 or so clones in the sample, 85% to 95% are singletons; the top ten hold about 0.07%. Sample: naive CD4+ T cells sorted from blood. These receptors were collected from a woman in her thirties in good health. Each CDR3 is given without its conserved first and last residue.

V gene: TRBV28
J gene: TRBJ2-7
CDR3 protein: ASSLWVRGTATYEQY

V gene: TRBV10-2
J gene: TRBJ1-1
CDR3 protein: ASTRELNTEAF

V gene: TRBV28
J gene: TRBJ2-5
CDR3 protein: ASSLSRDSPQETQY

V gene: TRBV6-5
J gene: TRBJ1-1
CDR3 protein: ASTRDTEAF

V gene: TRBV28
J gene: TRBJ2-1
CDR3 protein: ASSLRDRDHNEQF

V gene: TRBV20-1
J gene: TRBJ2-7
CDR3 protein: TGGGSYEQY

V gene: TRBV29-1
J gene: TRBJ2-2
CDR3 protein: SVEVDAAGELF

V gene: TRBV11-2
J gene: -
CDR3 protein: ASSSLEGLYEQY

V gene: TRBV27
J gene: TRBJ2-4
CDR3 protein: ASSYLASGIQY

V gene: TRBV7-9
J gene: -
CDR3 protein: ASSSLAHEQY

V gene: TRBV20-1
J gene: TRBJ1-2
CDR3 protein: SARLEGDT

V gene: TRBV11-1
J gene: -
CDR3 protein: ASSLVQGKAYEQY

V gene: TRBV28
J gene: -
CDR3 protein: ATRDRKIYEQY

V gene: TRBV11-2
J gene: TRBJ2-7
CDR3 protein: ASSFQTSGTAEQY

V gene: TRBV15
J gene: TRBJ2-7
CDR3 protein: ATKSGGASYEQY

V gene: TRBV5-6
J gene: TRBJ2-4
CDR3 protein: ASSSRQVAKNIQY

V gene: TRBV29-1
J gene: TRBJ2-3
CDR3 protein: SVGRGGSTDTQY

V gene: TRBV7-2
J gene: TRBJ1-1
CDR3 protein: ASTQEAGRTEAF

V gene: TRBV28
J gene: TRBJ1-3
CDR3 protein: ASRDWDSSGNTIY

V gene: TRBV28
J gene: TRBJ2-2
CDR3 protein: ASSLGREDGELF

V gene: TRBV29-1
J gene: TRBJ2-5
CDR3 protein: SVGREETYQETQY

V gene: TRBV28
J gene: TRBJ1-4
CDR3 protein: ASEGATNEKLF

V gene: TRBV5-4
J gene: -
CDR3 protein: ASTGGGEPYEQY

V gene: TRBV7-8
J gene: TRBJ1-3
CDR3 protein: ASSFVRGISGNTIY

V gene: TRBV25-1
J gene: TRBJ1-2
CDR3 protein: ASGELGRLGGYT

V gene: TRBV28
J gene: TRBJ1-5
CDR3 protein: ASSGPTFQPQH

V gene: TRBV30
J gene: TRBJ2-7
CDR3 protein: AWSLAGGGGEQY

V gene: TRBV11-2
J gene: TRBJ2-5
CDR3 protein: ASNPVGETQY

V gene: TRBV7-9
J gene: TRBJ2-5
CDR3 protein: ASSSLTSTSGTGIWEQY

V gene: TRBV2
J gene: TRBJ2-7
CDR3 protein: ASSGDSPGQY

V gene: TRBV7-9
J gene: TRBJ1-5
CDR3 protein: ASSTSRGQGPQPQH

V gene: TRBV12-5
J gene: TRBJ1-1
CDR3 protein: ASGLVQGLATEAF

V gene: TRBV28
J gene: TRBJ1-3
CDR3 protein: ASSSGSPGNTIY

V gene: TRBV5-1
J gene: TRBJ1-2
CDR3 protein: ASSPRDSNYGYT

V gene: TRBV21-1
J gene: TRBJ2-1
CDR3 protein: ASSTSSNDRALYNEQF

V gene: TRBV7-2
J gene: TRBJ2-1
CDR3 protein: ARGLGRYNEQF